This passage covers 25 T cell receptor beta chains from one sample sequenced in a study of T cell repertoires in cytomegalovirus infection. TCRdb redid the calling of the reads with MiXCR, one entry per CDR3 protein. The table records about 320,000 distinct CDR3 sequences, 9.5% of them present only once. Sequencing was done on a sample of PBMCs. These receptor sequences come from a human donor in good health (CMV status not recorded). Some clones in this sample may be carry-over from other donors' samples.

This clonotype was seen many times. CDR3 loop: CASSAGQLNTEAFF. The CDR3 bases are TGTGCCAGCAGCGCGGGACAGTTGAACACTGAAGCTTTCTTT. The chain employs TRBV7-2 and TRBJ1-1; 7 bases fit TRBD1. The V gene end was trimmed by 5 bases and the J gene end by 0 bases; junction bases not matched to a gene: 3. CDR1 and CDR2 (germline): SGHTA, FQGNSA. CDR3 size: 14 residues.

This clonotype was found many times. The chain joins TRBV12-3 or TRBV12-4 to TRBJ1-4, with D perhaps matching TRBD1 (6 bases). CDR3 length equals 16 residues. V was cut by 3 bases and J by 2 bases, with 13 bases left in between. This CDR3 reads CASSFGPQGTNEKLFF. Written as DNA, the CDR3 is TGTGCCAGCAGTTTTGGGCCCCAGGGGACTAATGAAAAACTGTTTTTT.

The table lists this clonotype with many counts. The chain recombines TRBV7-8 with TRBJ2-7; 14 bases are shared with TRBD2. CDR1 and CDR2 (germline): SGHVS, FQNEAQ. The junction had 22 bases not matched to a gene; V was cut back by 5 bases and J by 4 bases. This CDR3 has 21 residues. CDR3 region: CASSRPGTSGRFGGYWYEQYF. The CDR3 bases are TGTGCCAGCAGCCGTCCCGGGACTAGCGGGAGATTCGGTGGCTACTGGTACGAGCAGTACTTC.

This clonotype was picked up many times. V gene TRBV7-2 combines with J gene TRBJ1-5; 8 bases are shared with TRBD1. Germline CDR1 is SGHTA and CDR2 is FQGNSA. J was trimmed by 2 bases and V by 4 bases; bases with no gene match: 13. This CDR3 spans 18 amino acids. This CDR3 reads CASSSRTGLVSRNQPQHF. The CDR3 nucleotides read TGTGCCAGCAGCTCCCGGACAGGGTTGGTCTCACGCAATCAGCCCCAGCATTTT.

In its sample, this clonotype was seen a few times. The CDR3 sequence is CSAETGEVYEQYF. CDR3 nucleotides: TGCAGTGCGGAAACGGGAGAGGTCTACGAGCAGTACTTC. V and J are TRBV20-1 and TRBJ2-7; TRBD2 might be the D (6 bases). Trimming removed 6 bases at V and 3 bases at J, with 15 bases between. Germline CDR1 DFQATT, CDR2 SNEGSKA (reference sequence). The CDR3 loop spans 13 amino acids.

This rearrangement joins TRBV20-1 to TRBJ1-5; weak D call: TRBD1 (5 bases). Germline CDR1 reads DFQATT; CDR2 reads SNEGSKA (reference sequence). V dropped 0 bases and J dropped 0 bases, with 15 bases sitting between them. CDR3 length equals 17 residues. The CDR3 DNA is TGCAGTGCTAGAGATCCCTCGGGGGATCGTAGCAATCAGCCCCAGCATTTT. Protein product: CSARDPSGDRSNQPQHF.

This clonotype was recorded at least ten times. The chain combines TRBV10-3 with TRBJ1-2; 9 bases agree with TRBD1. Germline loops: CDR1 ENHRY, CDR2 SYGVKD. Losses at the gene ends were 11 bases for V and 4 bases for J; bases not matched to a gene: 11. The CDR3 contains 14 residues. The CDR3, as DNA: TGTGCCGTCGCTACCGGGACAGGGATCTATGGCTACACCTTC. This translates into CAVATGTGIYGYTF.

This clonotype was seen ten or more times. The chain links TRBV7-6 to TRBJ2-1; TRBD1 matches 9 bases. CDR3 length equals 19 residues. From germline, CDR1 is SGHVS and CDR2 FNYEAQ. Losses at the gene ends were 4 bases for V and 6 bases for J; bases not matched to a gene: 19. CDR3 bases: TGTGCCAGCAGCTCTACTATGCACAGGGACAGGGAACGGGGCAATGAGCAGTTCTTC. Its translation is CASSSTMHRDRERGNEQFF.

This clonotype showed up just a few times. The V gene is TRBV6-6, the J gene TRBJ2-7, with 7 positions matching TRBD1. Germline CDR1 MNHNY, CDR2 SVGAGI (reference sequence). V shed 5 bases and J 9 bases; nucleotides not matched to a gene: 7. The CDR3 loop spans 12 amino acids. In nucleotides, the CDR3 is TGTGCCAGCAGTCCCGACAGGGAAGGGCAGTACTTC. Its protein is CASSPDREGQYF.

V is TRBV10-3 and J is TRBJ2-7; 9 bases are shared with TRBD2. The CDR3 extends over 14 amino acids. V lost 0 bases, J lost 6 bases, and 3 bases stayed unmatched. Germline V gives CDR1 ENHRY, CDR2 SYGVKD. This CDR3 is CAISESASGTEQYF. The CDR3, as DNA: TGTGCCATCAGTGAGTCAGCTAGCGGGACCGAGCAGTACTTC.

The chain uses TRBV19 and TRBJ2-1; TRBD1 matches at 9 bases. CDR1 and CDR2 (germline): LNHDA, SQIVND (reference sequence). V dropped 6 bases and J dropped 13; count of bases not matched to a gene: 13. The CDR3 contains 14 residues. The CDR3 loop is CASSFRGQGVEQFF. The CDR3 coding sequence is TGTGCCAGTAGCTTCCGGGGACAGGGAGTGGAACAGTTCTTC.

Ten or more counts support this clonotype. The chain has TRBV7-8 and TRBJ2-7; 7 positions match TRBD2. Germline CDR1 SGHVS, CDR2 FQNEAQ. The CDR3 has 16 amino acids. Trimming cost V 1 base and J 4 bases; bases outside gene matches: 10. The DNA of the CDR3 is TGTGCCAGCAGCTTAGTCGGCGGGACGGGACTATACGAGCAGTACTTC. This translates into CASSLVGGTGLYEQYF.

V gene TRBV19 combines with J gene TRBJ2-7; D is unclear. Germline V gene lookup returns CDR1 LNHDA and CDR2 SQIVND (reference sequence). Trimming removed 4 bases at V and 0 bases at J, with 7 bases between. This CDR3 is built from 13 residues. For the CDR3, the DNA is TGTGCCAGTAGTACGGACGCCTCCTACGAGCAGTACTTC. Its protein product is CASSTDASYEQYF. The full variable domain, rest sourced from reference TRBV19 and TRBJ2-7, is DGGITQSPKYLFRKEGQNVTLSCEQNLNHDAMYWYRQDPGQGLRLIYYSQIVNDFQKGDIAEGYSVSREKKESFPLTVTSAQKNPTAFYLCASSTDASYEQYFGPGTRLTVT.

The rearrangement uses TRBV12-3 or TRBV12-4 and TRBJ1-5; D gene uncertain. Trimming left V 3 bases short and J 3 bases short, with 15 bases between. This CDR3 region has 16 residues. The CDR3 region has the DNA TGTGCCAGCAGTTTCAGCCGTGGCAGCCCCAATCAGCCCCAGCATTTT. Its protein product is CASSFSRGSPNQPQHF.

The genes are TRBV27 and TRBJ1-2; 10 positions agree with TRBD1. CDR3 size: 13 residues. CDR1 is MNHEY, CDR2 SMNVEV, per germline (reference sequence). V dropped 7 bases and J dropped 7; count of bases not matched to a gene: 6. CDR3 DNA: TGTGCCAGCACCCCGACAGGGGGCCTTGGCTACACCTTC. This sequence encodes CASTPTGGLGYTF.

This clonotype was recorded at least ten times. The CDR3: CASSSVSGGSNQPQHF. Written as DNA, the CDR3 is TGTGCCAGCAGTTCCGTATCGGGGGGGAGCAATCAGCCCCAGCATTTT. The rearrangement uses TRBV12-3 or TRBV12-4 and TRBJ1-5; D is perhaps TRBD1 (5 bases). There are 16 residues in the CDR3. Trimming cost V 4 bases and J 1 base, with 14 bases left between them.

As for this clonotype: Relative to the germline gene, one junction end is altered; a read error may explain this. This sequence joins TRBV5-3 and TRBJ2-2, with unresolved D. TRBV5-3 is placed among ORFs of uncertain function. The CDR3 is 13 residues long. The CDR3 reads CASSLVSRGELFF. CDR3 DNA sequence: TGTGCCAGCAGCTTGGTTAGCAGGGGGGAGCTGTTTTTT.

The V gene is TRBV11-2, the J gene TRBJ2-2, with TRBD2 matching 9 bases. This CDR3 region has 15 residues. V lost 7 bases to trimming and J lost 4 bases; unmatched junction nucleotides: 7. Germline loops: CDR1 SGHAT, CDR2 FQNNGV. CDR3 residues: CASTVTSGPTGELFF. The CDR3 nucleotides read TGTGCCAGCACCGTGACTAGCGGCCCCACCGGGGAGCTGTTTTTT.

The chain recombines TRBV19 with TRBJ2-1; D may be TRBD2 (5 bases). This CDR3 contains 15 residues. With 9 bases removed from V and 10 bases from J, the gap between germline ends came to 25 bases. The germline gives CDR1 LNHDA, CDR2 SQIVND (reference sequence). The CDR3 spells CASKRTEGLGGEQFF. CDR3 coding DNA: TGTGCCAGCAAAAGGACCGAGGGTTTAGGAGGCGAGCAGTTCTTC.

This clonotype occurred many times. This chain links TRBV12-3 or TRBV12-4 with TRBJ2-2; D not resolved. Deletions cut 2 bases from V and 3 bases from J, with 16 bases between. This CDR3 has 17 amino acids. The CDR3 nucleotides read TGTGCCAGCAGTTTATGGAGAGAGAGGACGGACACCGGGGAGCTGTTTTTT. Translated: CASSLWRERTDTGELFF.

The rearrangement uses TRBV12-3 or TRBV12-4 and TRBJ2-3, with D maybe TRBD1 (5 bases). The CDR3 length is 15 residues. The CDR3 DNA is TGTGCTACCTCATTCGGTGGTTGGGGCCCAGATACGCAGTATTTT. This sequence encodes CATSFGGWGPDTQYF.

This clonotype was picked up a small number of times. This chain connects TRBV7-9 to TRBJ2-7; 7 bases are shared with TRBD2. The CDR3 has 15 residues. The V segment lost 5 bases and the J segment 0 bases; nucleotides outside the gene matches: 7. CDR1 SEHNR and CDR2 FQNEAQ come from the germline V gene (reference sequence). CDR3 nucleotides: TGTGCCAGCAGCACCAGCGGGGCCCTCTCCTACGAGCAGTACTTC. Protein sequence: CASSTSGALSYEQYF.

This clonotype came up many times. The CDR3 spells CASSNSGPASNYGYTF. The CDR3 DNA reads TGTGCCAGCAGTAACTCCGGGCCAGCGTCTAACTATGGCTACACCTTC. The rearrangement joins TRBV7-2 to TRBJ1-2; no reliable D call. Trimming removed 6 bases from V and 0 bases from J, with 17 bases in between. CDR1 and CDR2 (germline): SGHTA, FQGNSA. This CDR3 has 16 residues.

Concerning this clonotype itself: Since a much larger clone is just one base distant, this may be a read error. The chain carries TRBV6-2 or TRBV6-3 and TRBJ1-5, with D tentatively TRBD1 (5 bases). This CDR3 is built from 15 residues. V was trimmed by 1 base and J by 4 bases, leaving 11 bases between them. Germline V gives CDR1 MNHEY, CDR2 SVGEGT. CDR3 in DNA: TGTGCCAGCAGTTACTGGGGCAGGGAGAATCAGCCCCAGCATTTT. Protein product: CASSYWGRENQPQHF.

This clonotype has ten or more counts. The rearrangement links TRBV7-2 to TRBJ1-2; the match to TRBD1 covers 11 bases. Losses at the gene ends were 5 bases for V and 4 bases for J; bases not matched to a gene: 3. Germline CDR1 and CDR2: SGHTA and FQGNSA. This CDR3 is built from 14 residues. CDR3 DNA: TGTGCCAGCAGCCGGACAGGGGGCGTCTATGGCTACACCTTC. It codes for CASSRTGGVYGYTF.